This TCR beta chain was sequenced during a study of beta chain features in type 1 diabetes. Study-wide results and limits: Any role of HLA type in TCRB rearrangement remained unresolved here.

The isolated RNA, all of it, was reverse transcribed, so expressed TCRB transcripts were what got sequenced. The repertoire was sequenced with immunoSEQ multiplex PCR; TCRdb's copy has only in-frame clones and lacks some. The top ten hold 0.62% of the sample, which has fewer than 200,000 clones, 13% seen once. Germline assignment: CDR1 MDHEN and CDR2 SYDVKM. The CDR3 has 16 residues. Trimming cost V 5 bases and J 5 bases; bases outside gene matches: 9. This clone has just a few counts. What it recognizes is unknown. Sorting based on CD45RO/CCR7/CD25/CD127/CD95/CD27 separated CD4+ naive, central memory, regulatory and stem cell-like memory cells.

The chain is built from TRBV28 and TRBJ2-1; TRBD1 matches at 10 bases. The sample was central memory CD4+ T cells from blood. This clonotype was obtained from a woman aged 18-29 years in good health. Written as DNA, the CDR3 is TGTGCCAGCAGTCCCTCGACAGGGGGCGGCAACAATGAGCAGTTCTTC. Translated, it gives CASSPSTGGGNNEQFF.